The present T cell receptor (beta chain) was sequenced within a study of blood T cell repertoires in COVID-19. The overall study: The cDNA or gDNA used as material had been derived from T cells, B-cell-depleted T cells, or PBMCs.

J was trimmed by 2 bases and V by 5 bases; bases with no gene match: 8. The CDR3 spans 15 residues. Germline CDR1 is SGHAT and CDR2 is FQNNGV. Authors' methods: Cell counts per sample came from amplifying reference gene primers. The protocol was immunoSEQ multiplex PCR, while the TCRdb copy is restricted to in-frame clones and leaves out a portion. D and trimming were read from the DNA, whereas the V and J calls and clone size are those reported in that table. The sample includes 15,000 to 17,000 clones, around 85% of them seen just once. The sequence was obtained from a man between 70 and 80 years old in a cohort sampled during active COVID-19. The specimen sequenced was peripheral blood. The V call is TRBV11-2, the J call TRBJ2-7; 8 nucleotides line up with TRBD1. The CDR3 DNA follows: TGTGCCAGCAGCCCCTACGACAGGGGCGCCTACGAGCAGTACTTC. This gives the protein CASSPYDRGAYEQYF.